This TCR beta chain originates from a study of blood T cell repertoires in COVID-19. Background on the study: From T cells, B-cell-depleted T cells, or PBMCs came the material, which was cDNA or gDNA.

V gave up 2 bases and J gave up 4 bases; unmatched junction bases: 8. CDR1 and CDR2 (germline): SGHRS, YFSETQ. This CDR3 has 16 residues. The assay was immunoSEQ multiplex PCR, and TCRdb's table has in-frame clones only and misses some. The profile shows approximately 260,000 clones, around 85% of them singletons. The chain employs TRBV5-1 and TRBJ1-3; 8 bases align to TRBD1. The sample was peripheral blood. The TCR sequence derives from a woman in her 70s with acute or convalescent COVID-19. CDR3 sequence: CASSFSPQGVGNTIYF. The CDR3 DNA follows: TGCGCCAGCAGCTTTTCCCCACAGGGGGTCGGAAACACCATATATTTT.